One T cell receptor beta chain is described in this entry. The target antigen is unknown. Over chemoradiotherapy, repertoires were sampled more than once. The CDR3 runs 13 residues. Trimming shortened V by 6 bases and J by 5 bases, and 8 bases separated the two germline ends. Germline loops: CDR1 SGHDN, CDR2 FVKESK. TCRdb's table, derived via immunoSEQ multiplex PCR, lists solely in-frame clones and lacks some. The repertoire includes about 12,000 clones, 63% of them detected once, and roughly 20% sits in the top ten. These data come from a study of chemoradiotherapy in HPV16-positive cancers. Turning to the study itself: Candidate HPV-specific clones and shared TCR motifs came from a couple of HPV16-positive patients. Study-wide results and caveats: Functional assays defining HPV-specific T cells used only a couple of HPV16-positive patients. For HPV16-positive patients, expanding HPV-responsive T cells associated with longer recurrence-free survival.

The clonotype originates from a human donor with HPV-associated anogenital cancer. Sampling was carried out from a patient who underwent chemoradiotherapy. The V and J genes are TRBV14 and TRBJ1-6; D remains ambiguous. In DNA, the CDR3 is TGTGCCAGCAGAGTCAGTCATAATTCACCCCTCCACTTT. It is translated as CASRVSHNSPLHF.